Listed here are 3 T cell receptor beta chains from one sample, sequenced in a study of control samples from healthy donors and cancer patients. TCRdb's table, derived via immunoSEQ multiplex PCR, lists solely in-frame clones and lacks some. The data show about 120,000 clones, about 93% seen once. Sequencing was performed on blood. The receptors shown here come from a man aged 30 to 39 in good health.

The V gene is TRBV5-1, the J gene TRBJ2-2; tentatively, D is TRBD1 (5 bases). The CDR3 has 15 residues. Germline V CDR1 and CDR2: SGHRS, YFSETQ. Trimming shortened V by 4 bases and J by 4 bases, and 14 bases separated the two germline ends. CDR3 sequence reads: CASSPGSQGTGELFF. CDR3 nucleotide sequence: TGCGCCAGCAGCCCTGGGTCCCAGGGCACCGGGGAGCTGTTTTTT. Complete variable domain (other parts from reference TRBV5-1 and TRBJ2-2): KAGVTQTPRYLIKTRGQQVTLSCSPISGHRSVSWYQQTPGQGLQFLFEYFSETQRNKGNFPGRFSGRQFSNSRSEMNVSTLELGDSALYLCASSPGSQGTGELFFGEGSRLTVL.

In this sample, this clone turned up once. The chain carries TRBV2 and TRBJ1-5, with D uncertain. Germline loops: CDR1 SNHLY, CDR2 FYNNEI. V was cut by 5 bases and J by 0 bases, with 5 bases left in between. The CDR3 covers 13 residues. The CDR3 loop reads CASSRHSNQPQHF. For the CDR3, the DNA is TGTGCCAGCAGTAGACATAGCAATCAGCCCCAGCATTTT. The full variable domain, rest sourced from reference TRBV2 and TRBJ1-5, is EPEVTQTPSHQVTQMGQEVILRCVPISNHLYFYWYRQILGQKVEFLVSFYNNEISEKSEIFDDQFSVERPDGSNFTLKIRSTKLEDSAMYFCASSRHSNQPQHFGDGTRLSIL.

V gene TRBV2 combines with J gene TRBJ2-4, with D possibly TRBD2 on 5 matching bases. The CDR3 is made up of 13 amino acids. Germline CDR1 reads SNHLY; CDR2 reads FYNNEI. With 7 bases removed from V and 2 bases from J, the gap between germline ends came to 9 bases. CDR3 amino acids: CASMSGTKNIQYF. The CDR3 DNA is TGTGCCAGCATGTCCGGGACCAAAAACATTCAGTACTTC.